The clone carrying this T cell receptor beta chain occurred a few times. Its cognate antigen is unknown. Per the germline V gene, CDR1 is MGHRA and CDR2 is YSYEKL. There are 18 residues in the CDR3. V shed 0 bases, J shed 0 bases, and the junction held 5 bases outside the gene matches. The data belong to a study of cytomegalovirus exposure and HLA in healthy donors. Study findings and constraints: In an earlier analysis, most TCR beta V segments were productive about 87% or about 30% of the time. The majority of CMV-associated TCR beta chains were reported as apparently HLA-restricted in a later analysis. Per published accounts, TCR beta sequences correctly predicted the HLA-A and HLA-B alleles of most subjects. In a later analysis, TCR association rates varied by HLA locus: DRB1 most, HLA-C fewest.

The PCR made use of 60 Vbeta and 13 Jbeta primers. Clones were sequenced by immunoSEQ multiplex PCR, and TCRdb holds only the in-frame ones, with some missing. The repertoire holds about 180,000 clones, roughly 85% seen once, with 0.69% in the top ten. The sequenced sample consisted of PBMCs. This chain connects TRBV4-1 to TRBJ2-6, with 7 nucleotides matching TRBD1. This sequence originates from a woman aged 40 to 50 in good health and CMV-seronegative. CDR3 sequence (DNA): TGCGCCAGCAGCCAAGATCGACAGGGCGGCTCTGGGGCCAACGTCCTGACTTTC. Amino acid sequence: CASSQDRQGGSGANVLTF.